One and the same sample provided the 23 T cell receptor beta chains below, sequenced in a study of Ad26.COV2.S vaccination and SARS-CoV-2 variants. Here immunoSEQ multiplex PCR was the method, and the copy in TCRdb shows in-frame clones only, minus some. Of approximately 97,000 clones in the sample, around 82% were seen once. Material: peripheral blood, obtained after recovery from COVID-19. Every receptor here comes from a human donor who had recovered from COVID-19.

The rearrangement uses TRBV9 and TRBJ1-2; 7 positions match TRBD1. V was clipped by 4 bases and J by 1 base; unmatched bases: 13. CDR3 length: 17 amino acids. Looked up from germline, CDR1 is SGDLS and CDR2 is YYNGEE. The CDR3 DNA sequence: TGTGCCAGCAGCCCCCACTTTGGGGACAGCTTTAACTATGGCTACACCTTC. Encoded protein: CASSPHFGDSFNYGYTF.

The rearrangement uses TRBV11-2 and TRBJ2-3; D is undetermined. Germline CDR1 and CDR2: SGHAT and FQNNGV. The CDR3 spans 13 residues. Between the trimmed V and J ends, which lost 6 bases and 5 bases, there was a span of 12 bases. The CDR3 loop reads CASRLSLEDTQYF. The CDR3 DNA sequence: TGTGCCAGCAGGTTAAGCTTAGAAGATACGCAGTATTTT.

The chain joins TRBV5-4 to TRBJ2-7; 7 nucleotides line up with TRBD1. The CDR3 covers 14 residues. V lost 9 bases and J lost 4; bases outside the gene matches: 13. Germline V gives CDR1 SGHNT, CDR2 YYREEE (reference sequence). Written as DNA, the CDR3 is TGTGCCACTGTGACGACAGGGCCGCCTTACGAGCAGTACTTC. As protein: CATVTTGPPYEQYF.

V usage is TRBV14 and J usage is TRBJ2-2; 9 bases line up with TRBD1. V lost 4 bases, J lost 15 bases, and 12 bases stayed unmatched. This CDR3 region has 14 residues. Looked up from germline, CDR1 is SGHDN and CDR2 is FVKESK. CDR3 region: CASSPPGQGSELFF. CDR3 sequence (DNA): TGTGCCAGCAGCCCACCGGGACAGGGTTCCGAATTGTTTTTT.

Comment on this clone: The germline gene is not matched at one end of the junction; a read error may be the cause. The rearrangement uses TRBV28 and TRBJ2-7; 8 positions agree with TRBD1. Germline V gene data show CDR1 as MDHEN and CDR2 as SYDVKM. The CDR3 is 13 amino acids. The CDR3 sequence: CASSLFGTGFKDF. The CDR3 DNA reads TGTGCCAGCAGTTTGTTTGGGACAGGATTTAAAGATTTC. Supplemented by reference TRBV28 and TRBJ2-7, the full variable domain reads DVKVTQSSRYLVKRTGEKVFLECVQDMDHENMFWYRQDPGLGLRLIYFSYDVKMKEKGDIPEGYSVSREKKERFSLILESASTNQTSMYLCASSLFGTGFKDFGPGTRLTVT.

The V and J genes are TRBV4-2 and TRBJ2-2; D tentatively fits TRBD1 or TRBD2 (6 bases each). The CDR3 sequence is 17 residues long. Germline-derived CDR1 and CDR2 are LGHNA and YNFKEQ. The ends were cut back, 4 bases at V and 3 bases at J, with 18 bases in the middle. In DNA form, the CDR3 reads TGTGCCAGCAGCCCAGGGGTAGGGGGGCTGGACACCGGGGAGCTGTTTTTT. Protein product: CASSPGVGGLDTGELFF.

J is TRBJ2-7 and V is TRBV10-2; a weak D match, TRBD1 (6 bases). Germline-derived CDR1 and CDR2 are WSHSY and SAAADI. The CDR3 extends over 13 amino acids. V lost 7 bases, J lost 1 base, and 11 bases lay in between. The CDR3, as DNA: TGCGCCAGCACCCGGGACAATTCCTACGAGCAGTACTTC. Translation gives CASTRDNSYEQYF.

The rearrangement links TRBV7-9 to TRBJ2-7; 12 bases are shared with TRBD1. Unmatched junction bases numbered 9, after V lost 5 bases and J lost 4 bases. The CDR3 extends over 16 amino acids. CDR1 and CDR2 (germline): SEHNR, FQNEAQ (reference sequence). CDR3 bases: TGTGCCAGCAGCGCCAGTCCGGGACAGGGGGCGTACGAGCAGTACTTC. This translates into CASSASPGQGAYEQYF.

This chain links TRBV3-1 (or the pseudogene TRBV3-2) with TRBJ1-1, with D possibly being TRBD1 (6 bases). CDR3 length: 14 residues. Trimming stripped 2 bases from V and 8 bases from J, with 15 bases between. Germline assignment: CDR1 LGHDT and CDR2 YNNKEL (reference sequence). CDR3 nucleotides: TGTGCCAGCAGCCAAATGATAACGGACAGAGAAGCTTTCTTT. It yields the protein CASSQMITDREAFF.

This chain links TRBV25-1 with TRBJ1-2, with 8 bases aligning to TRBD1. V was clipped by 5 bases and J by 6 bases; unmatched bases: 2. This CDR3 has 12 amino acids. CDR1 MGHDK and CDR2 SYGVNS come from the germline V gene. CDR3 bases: TGTGCCAGCAGTACAGGGGGGCATGGCTACACCTTC. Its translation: CASSTGGHGYTF.

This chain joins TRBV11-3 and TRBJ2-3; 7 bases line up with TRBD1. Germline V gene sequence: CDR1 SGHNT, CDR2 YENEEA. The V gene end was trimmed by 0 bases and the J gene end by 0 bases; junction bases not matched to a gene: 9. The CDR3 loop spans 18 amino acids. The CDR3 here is CASSLDQTGTASTDTQYF. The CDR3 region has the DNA TGTGCCAGCAGCTTAGACCAAACCGGGACAGCTAGCACAGATACGCAGTATTTT.

In DNA form, the CDR3 reads TGTGCCAGCAGTCGGGGAGGGAGATACACCGGGGAGCTGTTTTTT. The encoded protein is CASSRGGRYTGELFF. The V call is TRBV21-1, the J call TRBJ2-2; the DNA was not compared with TRBD2, the D call given in the table. TRBV21-1 is a pseudogene locus. There are 15 residues in the CDR3.

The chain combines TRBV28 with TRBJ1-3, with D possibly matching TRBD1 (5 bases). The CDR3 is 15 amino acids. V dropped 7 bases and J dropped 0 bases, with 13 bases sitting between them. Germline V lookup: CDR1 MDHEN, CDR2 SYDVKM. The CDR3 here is CASTLGASSGNTIYF. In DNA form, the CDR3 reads TGTGCCAGCACCCTCGGGGCGAGCTCTGGAAACACCATATATTTT.

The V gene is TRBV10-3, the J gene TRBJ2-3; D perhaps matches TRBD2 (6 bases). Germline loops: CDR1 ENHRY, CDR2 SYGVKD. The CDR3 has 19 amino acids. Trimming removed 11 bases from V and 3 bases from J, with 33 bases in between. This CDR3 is CAARPGAGGGGDITDTQYF. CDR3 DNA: TGTGCCGCCCGCCCCGGAGCCGGGGGTGGGGGTGACATTACAGATACGCAGTATTTT.

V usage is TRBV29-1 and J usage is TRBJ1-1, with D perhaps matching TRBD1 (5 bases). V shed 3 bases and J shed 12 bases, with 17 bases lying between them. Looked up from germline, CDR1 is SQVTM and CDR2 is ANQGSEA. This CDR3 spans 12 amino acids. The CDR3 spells CSVDVVPQGTFF. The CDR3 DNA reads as TGCAGCGTTGATGTTGTTCCTCAGGGAACTTTCTTT.

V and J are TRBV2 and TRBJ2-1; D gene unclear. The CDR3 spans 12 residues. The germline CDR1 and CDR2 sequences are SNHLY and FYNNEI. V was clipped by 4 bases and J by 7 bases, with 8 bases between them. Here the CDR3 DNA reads TGTGCCAGCAGTGTGACGAAGAATGAGCAGTTCTTC. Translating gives CASSVTKNEQFF.

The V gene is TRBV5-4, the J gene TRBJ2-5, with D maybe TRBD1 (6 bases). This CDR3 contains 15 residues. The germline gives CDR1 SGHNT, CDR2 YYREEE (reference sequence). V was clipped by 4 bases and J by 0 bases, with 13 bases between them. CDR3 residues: CASSPGTPYQETQYF. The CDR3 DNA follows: TGTGCCAGCAGCCCGGGGACACCGTACCAAGAGACCCAGTACTTC.

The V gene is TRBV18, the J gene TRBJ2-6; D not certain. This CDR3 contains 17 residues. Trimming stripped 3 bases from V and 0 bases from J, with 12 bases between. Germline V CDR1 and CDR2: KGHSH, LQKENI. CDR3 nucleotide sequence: TGTGCCAGCTCACCCGTGTTTGTGGCCTCTGGGGCCAACGTCCTGACTTTC. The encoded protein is CASSPVFVASGANVLTF.

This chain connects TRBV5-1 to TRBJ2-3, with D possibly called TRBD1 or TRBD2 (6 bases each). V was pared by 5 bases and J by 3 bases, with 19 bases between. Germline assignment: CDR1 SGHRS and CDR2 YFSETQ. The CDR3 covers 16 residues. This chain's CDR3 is CASSPLGGSGTDTQYF. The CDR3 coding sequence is TGCGCCAGCAGTCCGCTCGGGGGCTCTGGGACAGATACGCAGTATTTT.

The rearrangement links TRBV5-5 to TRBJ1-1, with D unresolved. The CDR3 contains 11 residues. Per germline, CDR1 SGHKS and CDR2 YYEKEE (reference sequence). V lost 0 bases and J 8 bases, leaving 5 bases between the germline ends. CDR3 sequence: CASSLGPEAFF. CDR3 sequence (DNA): TGTGCCAGCAGCTTGGGACCCGAAGCTTTCTTT. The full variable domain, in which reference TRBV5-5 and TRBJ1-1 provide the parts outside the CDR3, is DAGVTQSPTHLIKTRGQQVTLRCSPISGHKSVSWYQQVLGQGPQFIFQYYEKEERGRGNFPDRFSARQFPNYSSELNVNALLLGDSALYLCASSLGPEAFFGQGTRLTVV.

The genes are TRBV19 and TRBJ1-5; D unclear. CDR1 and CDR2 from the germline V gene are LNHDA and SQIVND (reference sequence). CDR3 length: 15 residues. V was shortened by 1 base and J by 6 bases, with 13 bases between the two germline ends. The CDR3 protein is CASSIAGESGQPQHF. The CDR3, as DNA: TGTGCCAGTAGTATAGCCGGGGAGAGTGGTCAGCCCCAGCATTTT.

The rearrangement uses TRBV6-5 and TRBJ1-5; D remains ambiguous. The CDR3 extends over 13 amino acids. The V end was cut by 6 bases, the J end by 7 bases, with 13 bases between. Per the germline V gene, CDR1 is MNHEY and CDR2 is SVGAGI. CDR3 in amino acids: CASRNGERQPQHF. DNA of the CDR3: TGTGCCAGCAGGAATGGGGAACGGCAGCCCCAGCATTTT.

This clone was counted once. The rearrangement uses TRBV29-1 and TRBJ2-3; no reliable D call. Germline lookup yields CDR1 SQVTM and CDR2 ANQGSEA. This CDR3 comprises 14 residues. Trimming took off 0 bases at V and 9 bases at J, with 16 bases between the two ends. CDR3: CSVEDPKGLETQYF. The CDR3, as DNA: TGCAGCGTTGAAGATCCAAAAGGGCTAGAAACGCAGTATTTT.